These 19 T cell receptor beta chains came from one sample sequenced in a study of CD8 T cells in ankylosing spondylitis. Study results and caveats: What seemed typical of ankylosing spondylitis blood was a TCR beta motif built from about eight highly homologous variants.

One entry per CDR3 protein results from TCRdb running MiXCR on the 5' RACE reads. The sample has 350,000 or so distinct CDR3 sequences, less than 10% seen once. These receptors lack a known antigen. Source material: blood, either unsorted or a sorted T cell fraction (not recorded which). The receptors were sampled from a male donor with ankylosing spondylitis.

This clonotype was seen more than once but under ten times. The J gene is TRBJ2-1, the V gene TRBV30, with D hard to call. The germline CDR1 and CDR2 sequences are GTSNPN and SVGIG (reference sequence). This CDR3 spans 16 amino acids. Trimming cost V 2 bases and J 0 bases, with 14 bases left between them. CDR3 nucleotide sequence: TGTGCCTGGAGTAGGGTTAGAGTGAGCTCCTACAATGAGCAGTTCTTC. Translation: CAWSRVRVSSYNEQFF.

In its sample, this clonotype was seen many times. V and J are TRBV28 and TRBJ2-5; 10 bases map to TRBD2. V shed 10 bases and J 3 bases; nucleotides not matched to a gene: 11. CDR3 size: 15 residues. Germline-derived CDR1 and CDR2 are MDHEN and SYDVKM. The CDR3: CAIRPSGSGKETQYF. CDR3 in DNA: TGTGCCATACGCCCTAGCGGGAGTGGGAAAGAGACCCAGTACTTC.

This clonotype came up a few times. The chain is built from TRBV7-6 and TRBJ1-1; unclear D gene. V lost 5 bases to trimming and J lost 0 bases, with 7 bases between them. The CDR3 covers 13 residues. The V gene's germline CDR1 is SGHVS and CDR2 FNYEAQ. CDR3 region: CASSPYMNTEAFF. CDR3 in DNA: TGTGCCAGCAGCCCTTATATGAACACTGAAGCTTTCTTT.

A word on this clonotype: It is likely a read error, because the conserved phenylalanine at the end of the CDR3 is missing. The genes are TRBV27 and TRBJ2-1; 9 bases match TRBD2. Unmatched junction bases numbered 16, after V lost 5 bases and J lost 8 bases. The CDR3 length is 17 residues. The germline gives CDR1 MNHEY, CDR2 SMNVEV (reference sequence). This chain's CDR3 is CASSPQLLLSGSDEQFL. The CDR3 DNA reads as TGTGCCAGCAGTCCCCAACTATTACTTAGCGGGAGCGATGAGCAGTTCTTG.

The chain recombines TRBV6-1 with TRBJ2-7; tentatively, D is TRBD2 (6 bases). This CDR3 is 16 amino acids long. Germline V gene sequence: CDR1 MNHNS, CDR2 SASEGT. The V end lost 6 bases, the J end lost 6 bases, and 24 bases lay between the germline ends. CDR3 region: CASRLSLGGSLGEQYF. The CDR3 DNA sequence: TGTGCCAGCAGACTCTCCTTGGGGGGATCCCTGGGCGAGCAGTACTTC.

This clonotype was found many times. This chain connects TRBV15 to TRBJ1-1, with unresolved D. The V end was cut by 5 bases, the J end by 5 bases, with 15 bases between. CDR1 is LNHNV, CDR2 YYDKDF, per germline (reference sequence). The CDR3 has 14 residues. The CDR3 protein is CATSLEQSATEAFF. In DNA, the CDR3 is TGTGCCACCAGCCTCGAACAAAGCGCGACTGAAGCTTTCTTT.

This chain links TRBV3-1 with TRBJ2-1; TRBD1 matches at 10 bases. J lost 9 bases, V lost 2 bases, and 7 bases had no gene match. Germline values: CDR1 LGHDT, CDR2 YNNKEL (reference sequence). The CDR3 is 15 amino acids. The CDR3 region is CASSQWGQGTGEQFF. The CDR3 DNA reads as TGTGCCAGCAGCCAATGGGGACAGGGGACGGGTGAGCAGTTCTTC.

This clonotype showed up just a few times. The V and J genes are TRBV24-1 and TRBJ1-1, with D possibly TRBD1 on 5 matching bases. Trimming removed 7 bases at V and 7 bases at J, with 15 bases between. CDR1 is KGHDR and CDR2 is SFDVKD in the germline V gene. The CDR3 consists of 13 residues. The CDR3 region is CATRSGTSVEAFF. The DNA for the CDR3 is TGTGCCACCAGGTCCGGGACGTCGGTTGAAGCTTTCTTT.

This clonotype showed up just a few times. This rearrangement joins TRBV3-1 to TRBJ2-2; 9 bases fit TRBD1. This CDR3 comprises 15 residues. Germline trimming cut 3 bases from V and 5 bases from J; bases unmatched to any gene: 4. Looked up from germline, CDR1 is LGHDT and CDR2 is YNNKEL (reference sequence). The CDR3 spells CASSQGTGSTGELFF. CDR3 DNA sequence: TGTGCCAGCAGCCAGGGGACAGGGAGTACCGGGGAGCTGTTTTTT. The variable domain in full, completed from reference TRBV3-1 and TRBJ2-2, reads DTAVSQTPKYLVTQMGNDKSIKCEQNLGHDTMYWYKQDSKKFLKIMFSYNNKELIINETVPNRFSPKSPDKAHLNLHINSLELGDSAVYFCASSQGTGSTGELFFGEGSRLTVL.

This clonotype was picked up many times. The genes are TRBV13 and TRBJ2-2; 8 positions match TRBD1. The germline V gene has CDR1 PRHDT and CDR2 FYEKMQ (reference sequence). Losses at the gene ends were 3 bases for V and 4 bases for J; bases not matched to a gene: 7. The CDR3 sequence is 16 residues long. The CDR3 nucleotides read TGTGCCAGCAGCTTGTTTGGACAGGGAGGCACCGGGGAGCTGTTTTTT. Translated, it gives CASSLFGQGGTGELFF.

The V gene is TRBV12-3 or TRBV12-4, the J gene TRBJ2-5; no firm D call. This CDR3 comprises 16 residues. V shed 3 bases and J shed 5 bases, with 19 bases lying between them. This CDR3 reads CASSFFPPMGRETQYF. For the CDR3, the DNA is TGTGCCAGCAGTTTCTTCCCCCCTATGGGCCGGGAGACCCAGTACTTC.

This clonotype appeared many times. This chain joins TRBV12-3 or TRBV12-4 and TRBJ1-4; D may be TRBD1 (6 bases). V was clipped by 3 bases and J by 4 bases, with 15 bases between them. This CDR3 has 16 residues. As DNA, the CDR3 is TGTGCCAGCAGTTTTGGGGCAGGGGCCGGTAATGAAAAACTGTTTTTT. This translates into CASSFGAGAGNEKLFF.

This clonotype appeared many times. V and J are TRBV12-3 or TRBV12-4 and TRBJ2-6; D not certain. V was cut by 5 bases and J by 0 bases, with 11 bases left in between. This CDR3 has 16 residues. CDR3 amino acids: CASSPLPGSGANVLTF. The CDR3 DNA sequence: TGTGCCAGCAGTCCCCTGCCGGGCTCTGGGGCCAACGTCCTGACTTTC.

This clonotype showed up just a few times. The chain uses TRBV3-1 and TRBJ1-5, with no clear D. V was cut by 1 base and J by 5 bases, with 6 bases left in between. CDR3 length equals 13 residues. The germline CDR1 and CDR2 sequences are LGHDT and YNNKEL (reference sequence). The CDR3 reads CASSQARDQPQHF. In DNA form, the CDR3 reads TGTGCCAGCAGCCAAGCGAGGGATCAGCCCCAGCATTTT.

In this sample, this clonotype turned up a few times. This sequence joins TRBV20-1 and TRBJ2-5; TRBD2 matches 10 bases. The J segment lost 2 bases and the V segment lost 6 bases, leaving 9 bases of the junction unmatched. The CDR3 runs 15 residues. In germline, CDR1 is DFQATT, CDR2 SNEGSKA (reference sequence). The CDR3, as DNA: TGCAGTGCCCATCGGGGTAGCGGGAGGCAAGAGACCCAGTACTTC. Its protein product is CSAHRGSGRQETQYF.

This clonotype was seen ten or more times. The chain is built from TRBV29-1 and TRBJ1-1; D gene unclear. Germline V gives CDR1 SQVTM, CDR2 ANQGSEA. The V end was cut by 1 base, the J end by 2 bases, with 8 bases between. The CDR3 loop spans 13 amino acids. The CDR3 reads CSVEGAANTEAFF. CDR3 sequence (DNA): TGCAGCGTTGAAGGCGCCGCTAACACTGAAGCTTTCTTT.

The CDR3 reads CASSKNRSPIEQYF. The CDR3 DNA reads as TGTGCCAGTTCAAAGAATCGCTCTCCTATCGAGCAGTACTTC. The V and J genes are TRBV2 and TRBJ2-7; D remains ambiguous. CDR3 length: 14 residues. Between the trimmed V and J ends, which lost 9 bases and 6 bases, there was a span of 21 bases. Germline CDR1 and CDR2: SNHLY and FYNNEI.

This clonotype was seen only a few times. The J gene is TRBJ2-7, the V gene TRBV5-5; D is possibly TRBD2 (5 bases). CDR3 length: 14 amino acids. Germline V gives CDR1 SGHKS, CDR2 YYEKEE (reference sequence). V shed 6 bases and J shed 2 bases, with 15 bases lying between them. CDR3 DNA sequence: TGTGCCAGCACACTCCGGACTCGGACCTACGAGCAGTACTTC. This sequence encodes CASTLRTRTYEQYF.

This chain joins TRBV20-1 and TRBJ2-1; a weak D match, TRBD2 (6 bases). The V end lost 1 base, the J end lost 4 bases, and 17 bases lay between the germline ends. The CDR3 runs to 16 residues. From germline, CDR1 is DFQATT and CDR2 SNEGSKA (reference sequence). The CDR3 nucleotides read TGCAGTGCTAGAGGTCACTCGACCGGGAGTTACAATGAGCAGTTCTTC. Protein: CSARGHSTGSYNEQFF.